This record concerns one T cell receptor beta chain sequence. The sample comes from a study of blood T cell repertoires in COVID-19. On the study more broadly: Samples came from the United States, Italy and Spain, spanning acute and convalescent COVID-19. T cells, B-cell-depleted T cells, or PBMCs supplied cDNA or gDNA.

Authors' data handling: The assay estimated nucleated cells by amplifying reference gene primers. The data were produced by immunoSEQ multiplex PCR, yet TCRdb's version contains in-frame clones alone and is incomplete. D and trimming come from the DNA, and the V and J calls and clone size come from that table. The sample yields 150,000 to 200,000 clones, roughly 90% seen once. From germline, CDR1 is SQVTM and CDR2 ANQGSEA. Germline trimming cut 6 bases from V and 14 bases from J; bases unmatched to any gene: 8. This CDR3 is built from 11 residues. This chain connects TRBV29-1 to TRBJ2-1, with 9 bases that match TRBD1. The clonotype originates from a woman in her seventies with acute or convalescent COVID-19. Source material: peripheral blood. CDR3 sequence (DNA): TGCAGCGTAGCCACAGGGGGCAGGAAGTTCTTC. Amino acid sequence: CSVATGGRKFF.